This TCR beta chain appears in the sequencing data of a study of Ad26.COV2.S vaccination and SARS-CoV-2 variants. Across the whole study: Enrollment placed the donor in the COV1001 Ad26.COV2.S trial arm. Recipients of Ad26.COV2.S got it intramuscularly, once or twice 56 days apart.

Stated treatment: over 15 received Ad26.COV2.S at low or high dose, single or two shots; roughly five received placebo; per-sample allocation not given. Day 63 following the first vaccine or placebo injection was when the samples were taken. An adult donor aged 18-55 years was enrolled in Boston. This CDR3 region has 13 residues. The germline V gene encodes CDR1 LGHNA and CDR2 YNFKEQ. Trimming took off 0 bases at V and 9 bases at J, with 8 bases between the two ends. This clone was recorded once. Sequenced by immunoSEQ multiplex PCR; TCRdb stores in-frame clones only, minus some. Among 200,000 to 250,000 clones, approximately 87% were seen once, and the ten largest hold roughly a tenth.

The chain links TRBV4-2 to TRBJ2-2; D is unresolved. The clonotype was recovered from a person aged 18-60 years who received the Ad26.COV2.S COVID-19 vaccine or a placebo. Material: peripheral blood, obtained in a trial of Ad26.COV2.S vaccine versus placebo. The CDR3 DNA reads as TGTGCCAGCAGCCAAGACGTGGGCCGGGAGCTGTTTTTT. Encoded protein: CASSQDVGRELFF.